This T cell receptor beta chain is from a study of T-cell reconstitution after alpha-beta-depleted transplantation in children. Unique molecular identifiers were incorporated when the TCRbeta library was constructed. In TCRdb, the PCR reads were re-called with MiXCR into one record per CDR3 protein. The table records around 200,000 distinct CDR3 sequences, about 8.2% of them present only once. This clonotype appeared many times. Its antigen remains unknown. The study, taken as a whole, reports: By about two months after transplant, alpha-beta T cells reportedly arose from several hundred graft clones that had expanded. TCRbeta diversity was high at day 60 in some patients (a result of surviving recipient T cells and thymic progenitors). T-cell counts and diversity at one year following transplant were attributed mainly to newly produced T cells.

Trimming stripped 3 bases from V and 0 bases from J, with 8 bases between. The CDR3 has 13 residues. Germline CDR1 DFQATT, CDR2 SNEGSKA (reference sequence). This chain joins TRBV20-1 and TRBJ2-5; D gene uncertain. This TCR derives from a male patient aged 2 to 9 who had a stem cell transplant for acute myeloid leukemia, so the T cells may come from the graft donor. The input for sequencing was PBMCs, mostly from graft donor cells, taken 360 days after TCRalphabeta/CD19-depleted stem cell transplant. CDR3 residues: CSASQLDQETQYF. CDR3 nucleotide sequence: TGCAGTGCTAGTCAATTAGACCAAGAGACCCAGTACTTC.